This T cell receptor (beta chain) stems from a study of blood T cell repertoires in COVID-19. Study summary: The United States, Italy and Spain provided the acute and convalescent COVID-19 samples. PBMCs, B-cell-depleted T cells, or T cells provided the cDNA or gDNA that made up the material.

J was trimmed by 2 bases and V by 9 bases; bases with no gene match: 7. In germline, CDR1 is LNHDA, CDR2 SQIVND (reference sequence). CDR3 length equals 14 residues. Original processing methods: Reference gene primer amplification in the assay estimated nucleated cell counts. The assay was immunoSEQ multiplex PCR, and TCRdb's table has in-frame clones only and misses some. That table gives V, J and clone size, and the DNA gave D and trimming. The repertoire holds roughly 200,000 clones, with 90% as singletons. This TCR was recovered from a man aged 50 to 60 with acute or convalescent COVID-19. Sequences were obtained from peripheral blood. The J gene is TRBJ2-3, the V gene TRBV19; TRBD2 matches 8 bases. The CDR3 nucleotides read TGTGCCAGACTTAGCGGGATCGTCACAGATACGCAGTATTTT. It yields the protein CARLSGIVTDTQYF.